This T cell receptor (beta chain) is drawn from a study of blood T cell repertoires in COVID-19. Profiled with immunoSEQ multiplex PCR; TCRdb holds only in-frame clones, not every one. Found here are 85,000 to 100,000 clones, 70% to 85% of them singletons; the top ten hold around 23%. The CDR3 consists of 13 residues. Trimming stripped 4 bases from V and 6 bases from J, with 11 bases between. Per the germline V gene, CDR1 is SGDLS and CDR2 is YYNGEE. The chain links TRBV9 to TRBJ1-5; D gene unclear. This sequence originates from an older woman in a cohort sampled during active or convalescent COVID-19. Sequencing was performed on peripheral blood. The CDR3 loop is CASSPGMLQPQHF. CDR3 DNA: TGTGCCAGCAGCCCCGGGATGCTTCAGCCCCAGCATTTT.